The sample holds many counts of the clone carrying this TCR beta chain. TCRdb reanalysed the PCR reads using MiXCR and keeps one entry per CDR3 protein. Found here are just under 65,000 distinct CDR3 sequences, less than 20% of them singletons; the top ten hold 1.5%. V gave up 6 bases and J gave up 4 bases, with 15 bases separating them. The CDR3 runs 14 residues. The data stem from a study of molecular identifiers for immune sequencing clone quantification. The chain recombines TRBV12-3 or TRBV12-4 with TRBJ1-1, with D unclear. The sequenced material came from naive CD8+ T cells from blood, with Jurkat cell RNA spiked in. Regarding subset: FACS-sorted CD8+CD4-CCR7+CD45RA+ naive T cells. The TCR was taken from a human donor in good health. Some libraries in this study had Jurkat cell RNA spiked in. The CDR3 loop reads CASSPGVKVTEAFF. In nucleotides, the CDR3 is TGTGCCAGCAGCCCGGGTGTAAAGGTCACTGAAGCTTTCTTT.